This T cell receptor beta chain is from a study of a mutant IDH1 vaccine in newly diagnosed glioma (dated by TCRdb to about 2021). About the full investigation: Of the 25 to 40 patients who were treated, about 62% were male and 37.5% were female, and the mean age was about 37 years. Longitudinal TCRB deep sequencing was performed for about two dozen treated patients wherever samples were available for exploratory analyses. Prior to enrollment, patients had been given standard therapy consisting of radiotherapy alone, temozolomide alone, or radiochemotherapy with temozolomide, with the combination given to most patients. Peripheral blood samples were drawn at six visits, namely V03 (baseline), V05, V07, V10, V12 and V13.

The label giving this sample's time point can be read as: baseline, week 1 (first vaccination visit). Sample treatment or condition, as interpreted from the label and publication: pre-vaccination baseline after standard-of-care therapy. The donors had newly diagnosed IDH1-mutant astrocytomas of WHO grade 3 or 4 that showed loss of nuclear ATRX. The samples were drawn from NOA16, a multicentre, single-arm, open-label phase I trial in Germany that tested a mutant IDH1 peptide vaccine in humans for the first time. Blood drawn at visit V03 was used as the baseline sample for immunogenicity testing. Genomic DNA for TCRB sequencing was extracted from EDTA blood using the DNeasy Blood and Tissue Kit. The CDR3 covers 14 residues, taking in both the cysteine and the phenylalanine. The read is trimmed to its CDR3 DNA, 42 bases read in frame from base 1. The V end gives up 1 base and the J end 5 bases, leaving 3 bases in the junction not matched to a gene. CDR1 LNHNV and CDR2 YYDKDF are derived from the germline V gene (reference sequence).

The full study reports these points: No apparent relationship was observed between pseudoprogression and alterations in the top peripheral T cell clonotypes detected by TCRB sequencing. Availability determined which PBMC samples were chosen for TCRB deep sequencing. According to the authors, sample limitations meant that analyses of patient blood samples could not be reproduced. Immune responses induced by the vaccine were seen in roughly 95% of patients across multiple MHC alleles.

Note on this clone: This receptor's antigen is unknown. No qualities accompany the bases; no much larger clone lies one base away.

The library came from the immunoSEQ multiplex PCR assay. Rearranged TCR beta chain sequences were amplified with the hsTCRB Kit following the manufacturer's protocol. An Illumina MiSeq was used to sequence the TCRB libraries. In the authors' own workflow: Demultiplexing, trimming and gene mapping were performed with the kit vendor's proprietary platform. TCRdb took over this immuneACCESS table, retaining in-frame rearrangements with V and J assigned. Such tables are incomplete; in checked studies, under half of the missing clones stem from an unresolved V gene, and the remainder is unexplained. V and J calls and clone size are those listed in that table; D and trimming were worked out from the DNA. This sample gives tens of thousands of clones in total; 83% of them show up just once. The ten largest account for around 7% of the sample.

The receptor was isolated from a woman in her fifties or sixties with glioma. The V and J segments used are TRBV15 and TRBJ1-1; TRBD1 lines up with 8 middle nucleotides. This sample comprised PBMCs, obtained from a glioma patient treated with radiotherapy, temozolomide or both. The DNA is TGTGCCACCAGCAGAGGCGGACAGGGTACTGAAGCTTTCTTT. This encodes CATSRGGQGTEAFF.